The 26 T cell receptor beta chains listed next were all sequenced from one sample in a study of T-cell reconstitution after alpha-beta-depleted transplantation in children. Unique molecular identifiers were used in preparing the TCRbeta library. MiXCR was run by TCRdb on the PCR reads, yielding one entry per CDR3 protein. The sample shows about 27,000 distinct CDR3 sequences, 15% to 20% of them seen only once. Here the sequenced sample was PBMCs, mostly from graft donor cells, taken 60 days after TCRalphabeta/CD19-depleted stem cell transplant. These receptors all come from a male patient aged 2-15 years who had a stem cell transplant for acute lymphoblastic leukemia, so the T cells may come from the graft donor.

The rearrangement links TRBV28 to TRBJ1-1; D call uncertain. V lost 6 bases, J lost 4 bases, and 9 bases lay in between. The germline gives CDR1 MDHEN, CDR2 SYDVKM. The CDR3 covers 12 residues. The chain's CDR3 is CASRERVTEAFF. The CDR3 bases are TGTGCCAGCAGGGAACGAGTCACTGAAGCTTTCTTT.

The chain uses TRBV4-2 and TRBJ2-1, with D unresolved. The germline V gene has CDR1 LGHNA and CDR2 YNFKEQ. Trimming stripped 2 bases from V and 7 bases from J, with 6 bases between. This CDR3 is built from 12 residues. CDR3 nucleotide sequence: TGTGCCAGCAGCCAAAGAAAGAATGAGCAGTTCTTC. This codes for CASSQRKNEQFF.

This clonotype was counted at least ten times. The rearrangement uses TRBV29-1 and TRBJ2-6, with D unresolved. Germline values: CDR1 SQVTM, CDR2 ANQGSEA. The CDR3 extends over 14 amino acids. Trimming cost V 2 bases and J 3 bases, with 8 bases left between them. CDR3 coding DNA: TGCAGCGTTGAACAGCAAAGTGGGGCCAACGTCCTGACTTTC. This codes for CSVEQQSGANVLTF.

This clonotype was seen a few times. V is TRBV11-2 and J is TRBJ2-7; no clear D. CDR1 SGHAT and CDR2 FQNNGV come from the germline V gene. The CDR3 is made up of 15 amino acids. V was cut by 3 bases and J by 4 bases, with 16 bases left in between. In DNA, the CDR3 is TGTGCCAGCAGCTTCGCCGGACCTCGAAGTTACGAGCAGTACTTC. Translated, it gives CASSFAGPRSYEQYF.

This clonotype was seen a few times. The conserved final phenylalanine or tryptophan is absent from the CDR3, which likely points to a read error. No DNA is shown, since the ends of the CDR3 on it are uncertain; the CDR3 is the one TCRdb lists. The chain employs TRBV6-5 and TRBJ1-1; TRBD1, the table's D call, lacks a check against the DNA. The CDR3 has 10 amino acids, counting both end residues. Looked up from germline, CDR1 is MNHEY and CDR2 is SVGAGI. CDR3 loop: CASSYSRGDR.

This chain joins TRBV4-2 and TRBJ2-5; 7 bases are shared with TRBD1. The CDR3 contains 15 residues. CDR1 and CDR2 (germline): LGHNA, YNFKEQ. The junction had 1 base not matched to a gene; V was cut back by 0 bases and J by 0 bases. The CDR3, as DNA: TGTGCCAGCAGCCAAGAGGGACAGTACCAAGAGACCCAGTACTTC. It specifies CASSQEGQYQETQYF.

This chain joins TRBV20-1 and TRBJ2-5; 8 bases map to TRBD2. Germline loops: CDR1 DFQATT, CDR2 SNEGSKA (reference sequence). Trimming at V came to 3 bases and at J to 2 bases, leaving 14 bases not matched to a gene. This CDR3 is 17 amino acids long. This chain's CDR3 is CSASASGERGFQETQYF. Here the CDR3 DNA reads TGCAGTGCTAGTGCCTCCGGCGAGCGGGGGTTTCAAGAGACCCAGTACTTC.

The chain links TRBV7-2 to TRBJ2-7; TRBD1 agrees at 9 bases. Unmatched junction bases numbered 10, after V lost 5 bases and J lost 2 bases. CDR3 size: 16 residues. Germline V gives CDR1 SGHTA, CDR2 FQGNSA. CDR3 coding DNA: TGTGCCAGCAGCCGAACAGGGGGCGCTTCCCCCTACGAGCAGTACTTC. Translated, it gives CASSRTGGASPYEQYF.

The chain joins TRBV28 to TRBJ1-1; possible D gene TRBD1, 6 bases. Trimming removed 2 bases at V and 11 bases at J, with 15 bases between. From germline, CDR1 is MDHEN and CDR2 SYDVKM. This CDR3 has 13 residues. The CDR3 loop reads CASSLVGGIEAFF. The CDR3 DNA reads TGTGCCAGCAGTTTAGTTGGGGGCATTGAGGCTTTCTTT. Filled out from reference TRBV28 and TRBJ1-1, the complete variable domain reads DVKVTQSSRYLVKRTGEKVFLECVQDMDHENMFWYRQDPGLGLRLIYFSYDVKMKEKGDIPEGYSVSREKKERFSLILESASTNQTSMYLCASSLVGGIEAFFGQGTRLTVV.

The sample holds a few counts of this clonotype. The V and J genes are TRBV10-2 and TRBJ2-1, with D uncertain. Trimming removed 7 bases from V and 7 bases from J, with 17 bases in between. Germline CDR1 WSHSY, CDR2 SAAADI. CDR3 length: 14 amino acids. In DNA form, the CDR3 reads TGCGCCAGCATGCAGGCTTCTAATAGAAATGAGCAGTTCTTC. It yields the protein CASMQASNRNEQFF.

This clonotype was seen at least ten times. The CDR3 protein is CASSEEAGEPTSYNEQFF. The CDR3, as DNA: TGTGCCAGCAGTGAAGAAGCGGGGGAGCCTACATCCTACAATGAGCAGTTCTTC. This rearrangement joins TRBV2 to TRBJ2-1; TRBD2 agrees at 8 bases. The trim removed 1 base at V and 1 base at J, leaving 9 bases unmatched. Germline values: CDR1 SNHLY, CDR2 FYNNEI. CDR3 size: 18 residues.

The chain uses TRBV4-3 and TRBJ2-1; D is perhaps TRBD2 (7 bases). This CDR3 contains 17 residues. V lost 0 bases to trimming and J lost 3 bases, with 15 bases between them. Germline V gene lookup returns CDR1 LGHNA and CDR2 YSLEER. CDR3 amino acids: CASSQDGGGAFYNEQFF. The CDR3 DNA sequence: TGCGCCAGCAGCCAAGACGGAGGGGGGGCGTTCTACAATGAGCAGTTCTTC.

This clonotype was seen more than once but under ten times. The chain combines TRBV7-9 with TRBJ2-3; 8 nucleotides agree with TRBD2. The V segment lost 5 bases and the J segment 1 base; nucleotides outside the gene matches: 5. The germline gives CDR1 SEHNR, CDR2 FQNEAQ (reference sequence). The length of the CDR3 is 15 residues. CDR3 loop: CASSPWRGGTDTQYF. The CDR3 nucleotides read TGTGCCAGCAGCCCGTGGCGGGGGGGCACAGATACGCAGTATTTT.

The chain uses TRBV20-1 and TRBJ2-6; 7 bases map to TRBD2. V gave up 1 base and J gave up 2 bases; unmatched junction bases: 8. The CDR3 extends over 17 amino acids. CDR1 and CDR2 from the germline V gene are DFQATT and SNEGSKA (reference sequence). The CDR3 DNA reads as TGCAGTGCTAGAGTGCGGGGGTACGGAACTGGGGCCAACGTCCTGACTTTC. Protein: CSARVRGYGTGANVLTF.

This clonotype was found a few times. This sequence joins TRBV10-3 and TRBJ2-1; 8 nucleotides align to TRBD1. With 6 bases clipped from V and 0 bases from J, the junction kept 7 bases outside the gene matches. The CDR3 has 16 amino acids. The V gene's germline CDR1 is ENHRY and CDR2 SYGVKD. In nucleotides, the CDR3 is TGTGCCATCAGAGCTACGACAGGGGACTCCTACAATGAGCAGTTCTTC. Its protein product is CAIRATTGDSYNEQFF.

This clonotype was seen only a few times. The V call is TRBV11-3, the J call TRBJ2-7; D not certain. The germline CDR1 and CDR2 sequences are SGHNT and YENEEA. This CDR3 region has 14 residues. With 3 bases removed from V and 0 bases from J, the gap between germline ends came to 9 bases. The CDR3 sequence: CASSFSGPSYEQYF. Here the CDR3 DNA reads TGTGCCAGCAGCTTTTCCGGGCCCTCCTACGAGCAGTACTTC.

V usage is TRBV12-3 or TRBV12-4 and J usage is TRBJ2-3; 7 nucleotides match TRBD1. This CDR3 is built from 19 residues. The junction had 14 bases not matched to a gene; V was cut back by 1 base and J by 1 base. CDR3 nucleotides: TGTGCCAGCAGTTTAGTTCTAGGGGGCAGGAGAAGGGGCACAGATACGCAGTATTTT. This translates into CASSLVLGGRRRGTDTQYF.

The sample holds many counts of this clonotype. V and J are TRBV21-1 and TRBJ1-3. TRBV21-1 is a pseudogene. The CDR3 is 13 residues long. In DNA, the CDR3 is TGTGCCAGCAGCAAAGCGCGAGGAAACACCATATATTTT. Translation gives CASSKARGNTIYF.

The V and J genes are TRBV5-6 and TRBJ2-3; a weak D match, TRBD2 (5 bases). Germline assignment: CDR1 SGHDT and CDR2 YYEEEE. This CDR3 comprises 13 residues. V lost 9 bases and J lost 7, with 18 bases in between. CDR3: CAMGPGVLYTQYF. In DNA, the CDR3 is TGTGCCATGGGCCCCGGGGTCCTCTATACGCAGTATTTT.

The genes are TRBV20-1 and TRBJ2-1; 10 positions match TRBD2. The length of the CDR3 is 14 residues. Germline-derived CDR1 and CDR2 are DFQATT and SNEGSKA (reference sequence). With V trimmed by 4 bases and J by 7 bases, 7 bases remained unmatched. CDR3 sequence reads: CSATLAGAGNEQFF. The DNA of the CDR3 is TGCAGTGCTACCCTAGCGGGGGCAGGAAATGAGCAGTTCTTC.

This clonotype was observed a few times. This sequence joins TRBV6-8 and TRBJ2-1; D call uncertain. The germline V gene encodes CDR1 MNHGY and CDR2 SAAAGT. The V gene lost 6 bases and the J gene lost 7 bases, with 19 bases spanning the gap. This CDR3 is 15 amino acids long. CDR3 sequence (DNA): TGTGCCAGCAGAGGTCTTAGGGCCGAGAGGAATGAGCAGTTCTTC. It specifies CASRGLRAERNEQFF.

The genes are TRBV20-1 and TRBJ2-2, with TRBD2 matching over 11 bases. Per the germline V gene, CDR1 is DFQATT and CDR2 is SNEGSKA (reference sequence). The CDR3 spans 15 residues. V dropped 2 bases and J dropped 7; count of bases not matched to a gene: 6. CDR3 bases: TGCAGTGCTAGACTAGCGGGGGGCTGGGTCGGGGAGCTGTTTTTT. Translated, it gives CSARLAGGWVGELFF.

The chain uses TRBV5-1 and TRBJ2-1; D gene unclear. The CDR3 spans 11 residues. V was cut by 3 bases and J by 4 bases, with 2 bases left in between. Per germline, CDR1 SGHRS and CDR2 YFSETQ. This chain's CDR3 is CASSSYNEQFF. Here the CDR3 DNA reads TGCGCCAGCAGCTCTTACAATGAGCAGTTCTTC.

The rearrangement joins TRBV10-3 to TRBJ2-2; D is possibly TRBD1 (6 bases). The CDR3 has 15 amino acids. CDR1 is ENHRY, CDR2 SYGVKD, per germline. The germline V and J ends were trimmed by 4 bases and 0 bases, with 9 bases remaining between them. Here the CDR3 DNA reads TGTGCCATCAGTGTACAGGGAGCGAACACCGGGGAGCTGTTTTTT. This sequence encodes CAISVQGANTGELFF.

This rearrangement joins TRBV5-7 to TRBJ1-5; unclear D gene. TRBV5-7 is labeled an ORF, and its function is uncertain. The CDR3 contains 14 residues. Trimming left V 7 bases short and J 7 bases short, with 18 bases between. In DNA, the CDR3 is TGTGCCAGCTCGCGCTTAGGCGGGAGGCAGCCCCAGCATTTT. As protein: CASSRLGGRQPQHF.

This clonotype was picked up a small number of times. The chain links TRBV7-2 to TRBJ2-7; D is undetermined. Trimming took off 1 base at V and 4 bases at J, with 14 bases between the two ends. The CDR3 consists of 15 residues. Germline lookup yields CDR1 SGHTA and CDR2 FQGNSA. The chain's CDR3 is CASSLVAIGPYEQYF. The DNA for the CDR3 is TGTGCCAGCAGCTTAGTGGCCATAGGGCCTTACGAGCAGTACTTC.